These 20 T cell receptor beta chains were all obtained from the same sample, sequenced in a study of T cell repertoires in cytomegalovirus infection. In TCRdb, the reads were re-called with MiXCR into one record per CDR3 protein. The repertoire holds about 600,000 distinct CDR3 sequences, with approximately 24% as singletons. The sequencing input was CD8+ T cells from PBMCs. The receptors were sampled from a human donor in good health (CMV status not recorded). Some clones in this sample may be carry-over from other donors' samples.

This clonotype occurred a few times. The V gene is TRBV5-5, the J gene TRBJ2-1, with D possibly matching TRBD1 (6 bases). Trimming removed 3 bases at V and 8 bases at J, with 18 bases between. CDR3 size: 15 residues. CDR1 is SGHKS and CDR2 is YYEKEE in the germline V gene (reference sequence). CDR3 DNA: TGTGCCAGCAGCTATCCTGAGACAGGTACCGATGAGCAGTTCTTC. Translated, it gives CASSYPETGTDEQFF.

This clonotype appeared many times. The V call is TRBV10-1, the J call TRBJ2-3, with a weak D call TRBD2 (5 bases). From germline, CDR1 is WNHNN and CDR2 SYGVQD (reference sequence). V was trimmed by 2 bases and J by 0 bases, leaving 12 bases between them. This CDR3 region has 16 residues. CDR3 DNA sequence: TGCGCCAGCAGTGAGAAGACGGGGTTTAGCACAGATACGCAGTATTTT. Encoded protein: CASSEKTGFSTDTQYF.

The gene calls are TRBV28 and TRBJ1-1, with D perhaps matching TRBD1 (5 bases). Per germline, CDR1 MDHEN and CDR2 SYDVKM. The length of the CDR3 is 14 residues. CDR3 sequence (DNA): TGTGCTATTGCCCCGGGACTGAGAATTACTGAAGCTTTCTTT. This codes for CAIAPGLRITEAFF. The whole variable domain, filled in from reference TRBV28 and TRBJ1-1, reads DVKVTQSSRYLVKRTGEKVFLECVQDMDHENMFWYRQDPGLGLRLIYFSYDVKMKEKGDIPEGYSVSREKKERFSLILESASTNQTSMYLCAIAPGLRITEAFFGQGTRLTVV.

The chain employs TRBV29-1 and TRBJ1-2; tentatively, D is TRBD1 (5 bases). This CDR3 is built from 13 residues. Trimming pared 0 bases from V and 1 base from J, leaving 6 bases between. Germline values: CDR1 SQVTM, CDR2 ANQGSEA. CDR3 sequence: CSVEDDSNYGYTF. CDR3 DNA: TGCAGCGTTGAAGATGACAGTAACTATGGCTACACCTTC.

The J gene is TRBJ1-2, the V gene TRBV20-1; TRBD1 is a possible D gene (6 bases). Germline V gene lookup returns CDR1 DFQATT and CDR2 SNEGSKA (reference sequence). This CDR3 is built from 12 residues. The V gene lost 3 bases and the J gene lost 5 bases, with 10 bases spanning the gap. CDR3 sequence reads: CSARGGRYGYTF. The CDR3 DNA is TGCAGTGCTAGGGGGGGCCGGTATGGCTACACCTTC.

This chain connects TRBV7-9 to TRBJ2-5, with D unclear. CDR1 is SEHNR, CDR2 FQNEAQ, per germline (reference sequence). Trimming took 0 bases from V and 5 from J, leaving 7 bases between them. The CDR3 is made up of 13 amino acids. The CDR3 DNA is TGTGCCAGCAGCTTAGCGGAATGGGAGACCCAGTACTTC. Translating gives CASSLAEWETQYF.

This clonotype occurred a few times. The chain has TRBV2 and TRBJ1-1; possibly TRBD1 for D (5 bases). The V gene lost 7 bases and the J gene lost 5 bases, with 26 bases spanning the gap. There are 17 residues in the CDR3. The V gene's germline CDR1 is SNHLY and CDR2 FYNNEI. DNA for the CDR3: TGTGCCAGCACCCTAACCAGAACGGGAAACCCAGGGACTGAAGCTTTCTTT. Translation: CASTLTRTGNPGTEAFF.

This clonotype was counted once. The rearrangement links TRBV10-3 to TRBJ2-2; D uncertain. Trimming stripped 0 bases from V and 6 bases from J, with 5 bases between. Germline V gene data show CDR1 as ENHRY and CDR2 as SYGVKD. The CDR3 spans 13 residues. CDR3 DNA: TGTGCCATCAGTGAGTCATCCCCCGGGGAGCTGTTTTTT. Amino acid sequence: CAISESSPGELFF.

This clonotype was counted between two and nine times. A read error may account for a junction end that differs from germline. The J gene is TRBJ2-1, the V gene TRBV5-1, with 13 nucleotides matching TRBD2. In germline, CDR1 is SGHRS, CDR2 YFSETQ. CDR3 length equals 18 residues. CDR3 protein: CASSLGEEGLAGVYDQFF. CDR3 nucleotides: TGCGCCAGCAGCTTGGGAGAGGAAGGACTAGCGGGGGTCTATGATCAGTTCTTC.

The sample holds many counts of this clonotype. The V call is TRBV28, the J call TRBJ1-1; no clear D gene. The CDR3 length is 13 residues. Germline CDR1 MDHEN, CDR2 SYDVKM. The V and J ends lost 3 bases and 5 bases respectively, with 10 bases between them. CDR3 sequence reads: CASSLIEGTEAFF. CDR3 sequence (DNA): TGTGCCAGCAGTTTGATAGAAGGTACTGAAGCTTTCTTT.

This clonotype was detected a few times. The rearrangement joins TRBV25-1 to TRBJ2-2; 8 nucleotides align to TRBD1. Trimming took 1 base from V and 4 from J; bases not matched to a gene: 8. Germline loops: CDR1 MGHDK, CDR2 SYGVNS. The CDR3 length is 17 residues. CDR3 in DNA: TGTGCCAGCAGTGAATTCTTCTCCGGACAGGGCACCGGGGAGCTGTTTTTT. Translation: CASSEFFSGQGTGELFF.

This clonotype was counted many times. The CDR3 loop reads CASSLGQSSYNSPLHF. The CDR3 nucleotides read TGTGCCAGCAGCTTAGGACAGAGCTCCTATAATTCACCCCTCCACTTT. The J gene is TRBJ1-6, the V gene TRBV7-2, with D maybe TRBD1 (5 bases). The germline CDR1 and CDR2 sequences are SGHTA and FQGNSA. With 1 base removed from V and 0 bases from J, the gap between germline ends came to 7 bases. The CDR3 sequence is 16 residues long.

In its sample, this clonotype was seen many times. J is TRBJ2-3 and V is TRBV6-1; 8 bases align to TRBD2. The germline V gene has CDR1 MNHNS and CDR2 SASEGT. Trimming at V came to 7 bases and at J to 1 base, leaving 4 bases not matched to a gene. The CDR3 contains 14 residues. The CDR3 spells CASMDGGGTDTQYF. CDR3 nucleotides: TGTGCCAGCATGGACGGGGGGGGCACAGATACGCAGTATTTT.

The chain recombines TRBV6-6 with TRBJ2-2, with 9 bases matching TRBD2. V lost 2 bases and J lost 6; bases outside the gene matches: 25. The CDR3 is 22 residues long. Germline values: CDR1 MNHNY, CDR2 SVGAGI (reference sequence). The CDR3 bases are TGTGCCAGCAGTTACAGGGCCATCTTCGACTCGCGACAAGCGGGGGGATCCGGGGAGCTGTTTTTT. This sequence encodes CASSYRAIFDSRQAGGSGELFF.

This clonotype was observed a few times. The rearrangement joins TRBV5-6 to TRBJ1-5, with D perhaps TRBD1 (5 bases). Trimming took off 4 bases at V and 5 bases at J, with 10 bases between the two ends. Germline values: CDR1 SGHDT, CDR2 YYEEEE. CDR3 length: 13 amino acids. This chain's CDR3 is CASSRGIDQPQHF. CDR3 bases: TGTGCCAGCAGCCGGGGGATAGATCAGCCCCAGCATTTT.

There are many counts of this clonotype. The rearrangement uses TRBV12-3 or TRBV12-4 and TRBJ2-1; no firm D call. This CDR3 has 12 residues. V lost 3 bases, J lost 6 bases, and 6 bases lay in between. The CDR3: CASSFVGNEQFF. The DNA of the CDR3 is TGTGCCAGCAGTTTCGTTGGCAATGAGCAGTTCTTC.

This clonotype appeared many times. V gene TRBV12-3 or TRBV12-4 combines with J gene TRBJ2-3; D not certain. The CDR3 totals 11 residues. V gave up 5 bases and J gave up 6 bases, with 6 bases separating them. CDR3 amino acids: CASSMGDTQYF. The CDR3, as DNA: TGTGCCAGCAGTATGGGGGATACGCAGTATTTT.

This clonotype showed up many times. The V and J genes are TRBV7-2 and TRBJ2-5; D is ambiguous. This CDR3 contains 14 residues. Germline values: CDR1 SGHTA, CDR2 FQGNSA. V dropped 5 bases and J dropped 0 bases, with 10 bases sitting between them. CDR3 protein: CASSRPQYQETQYF. In DNA form, the CDR3 reads TGTGCCAGCAGCAGGCCGCAGTACCAAGAGACCCAGTACTTC.

This clonotype was seen only a few times. V gene TRBV29-1 combines with J gene TRBJ2-3; possible D gene TRBD2, 6 bases. CDR3 length: 16 amino acids. V was pared by 1 base and J by 3 bases, with 17 bases between. Germline V gene lookup returns CDR1 SQVTM and CDR2 ANQGSEA. CDR3 sequence: CSVEGWRLGGTDTQYF. DNA for the CDR3: TGCAGCGTTGAAGGGTGGAGACTAGGAGGAACAGATACGCAGTATTTT.

This clonotype was detected a few times. The genes are TRBV28 and TRBJ2-3, with 8 nucleotides matching TRBD2. J lost 8 bases, V lost 10 bases, and 14 bases had no gene match. This CDR3 comprises 14 residues. Germline lookup yields CDR1 MDHEN and CDR2 SYDVKM. In DNA, the CDR3 is TGTGCCACCACTTTCCCCGGACTAGCTTTTACGCAGTATTTT. It yields the protein CATTFPGLAFTQYF.